Listed here is a single T cell receptor beta chain. The data were obtained in a study of blood T cell repertoires in COVID-19. Study-wide background: Sources were T cells, B-cell-depleted T cells, or PBMCs; the material itself was cDNA or gDNA.

Profiling relied on immunoSEQ multiplex PCR, and the TCRdb table lists in-frame clones only, not all of them. The sample includes about 230,000 clones, 86% seen only once; the top ten take 15% to 18%. The ends lost 7 bases at V and 6 bases at J; junction bases unmatched: 11. Germline loops: CDR1 MNHNY, CDR2 SVGAGI (reference sequence). This CDR3 spans 14 amino acids. The clonotype originates from a man younger than 35 who had recovered from COVID-19. Sequenced: PBMCs or T cells enriched from blood (not recorded which). The rearrangement links TRBV6-6 to TRBJ1-1, with 7 bases aligning to TRBD1. CDR3 DNA sequence: TGTGCCAGCACCCTGGGACAGCCGCTGGCTGAAGCTTTCTTT. This codes for CASTLGQPLAEAFF.